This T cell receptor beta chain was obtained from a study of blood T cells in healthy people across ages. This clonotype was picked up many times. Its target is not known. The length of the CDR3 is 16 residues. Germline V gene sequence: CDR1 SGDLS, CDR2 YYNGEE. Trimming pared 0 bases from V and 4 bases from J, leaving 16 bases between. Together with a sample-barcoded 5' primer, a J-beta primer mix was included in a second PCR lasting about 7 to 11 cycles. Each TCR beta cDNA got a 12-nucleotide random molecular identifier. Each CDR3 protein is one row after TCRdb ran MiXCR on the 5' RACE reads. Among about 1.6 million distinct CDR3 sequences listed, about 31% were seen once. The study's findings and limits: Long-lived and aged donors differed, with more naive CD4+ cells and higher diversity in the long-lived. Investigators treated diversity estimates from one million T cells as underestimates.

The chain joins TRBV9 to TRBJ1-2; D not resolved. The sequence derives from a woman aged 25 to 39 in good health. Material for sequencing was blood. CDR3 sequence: CASSVEPALTLYGYTF. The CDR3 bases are TGTGCCAGCAGCGTAGAGCCAGCCTTAACCCTCTATGGCTACACCTTC.